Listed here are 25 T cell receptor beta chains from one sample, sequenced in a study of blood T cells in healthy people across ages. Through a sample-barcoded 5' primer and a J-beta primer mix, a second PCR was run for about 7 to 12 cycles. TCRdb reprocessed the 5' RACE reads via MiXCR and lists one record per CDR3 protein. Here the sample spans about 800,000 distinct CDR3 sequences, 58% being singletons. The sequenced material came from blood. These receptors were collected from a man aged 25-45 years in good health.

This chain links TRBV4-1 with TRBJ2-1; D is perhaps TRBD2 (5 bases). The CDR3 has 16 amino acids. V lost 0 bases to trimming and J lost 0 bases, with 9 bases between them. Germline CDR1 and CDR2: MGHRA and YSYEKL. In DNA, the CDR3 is TGCGCCAGCAGCCAAGAACCGGGGAGCTCCTACAATGAGCAGTTCTTC. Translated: CASSQEPGSSYNEQFF.

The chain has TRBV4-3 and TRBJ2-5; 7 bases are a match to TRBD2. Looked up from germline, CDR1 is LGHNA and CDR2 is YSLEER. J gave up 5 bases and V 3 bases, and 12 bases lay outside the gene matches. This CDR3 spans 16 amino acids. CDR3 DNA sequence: TGCGCCAGCAGCCAGACTAGCTCGGCAGCACGGGAGACCCAGTACTTC. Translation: CASSQTSSAARETQYF.

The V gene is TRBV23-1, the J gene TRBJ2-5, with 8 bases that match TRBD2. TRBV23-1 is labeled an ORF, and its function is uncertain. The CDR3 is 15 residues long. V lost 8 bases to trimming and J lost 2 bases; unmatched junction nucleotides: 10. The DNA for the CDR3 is TGCGCCAGCTTCCCGGGGGGGGTCGAACAAGAGACCCAGTACTTC. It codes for CASFPGGVEQETQYF.

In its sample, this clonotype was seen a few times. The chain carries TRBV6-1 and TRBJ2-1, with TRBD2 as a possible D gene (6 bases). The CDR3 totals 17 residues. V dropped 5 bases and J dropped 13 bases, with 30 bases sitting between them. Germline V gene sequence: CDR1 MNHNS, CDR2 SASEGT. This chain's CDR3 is CASSPDRPAGYGPNQFF. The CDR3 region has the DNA TGTGCCAGCAGTCCCGACCGTCCAGCGGGCTACGGACCGAACCAGTTCTTC.

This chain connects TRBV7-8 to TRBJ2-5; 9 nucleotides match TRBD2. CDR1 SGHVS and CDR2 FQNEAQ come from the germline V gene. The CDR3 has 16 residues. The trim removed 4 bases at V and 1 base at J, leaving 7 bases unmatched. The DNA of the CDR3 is TGTGCCAGCAGCTCTCTAGCGGGAAGGGGCCAAGAGACCCAGTACTTC. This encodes CASSSLAGRGQETQYF.

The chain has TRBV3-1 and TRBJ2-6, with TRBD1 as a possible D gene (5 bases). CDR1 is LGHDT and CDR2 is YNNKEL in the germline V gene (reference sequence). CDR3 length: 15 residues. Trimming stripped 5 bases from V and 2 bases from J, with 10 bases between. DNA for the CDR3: TGTGCCAGCAGCTACCCGACAGCTGGGGCCAACGTCCTGACTTTC. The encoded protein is CASSYPTAGANVLTF.

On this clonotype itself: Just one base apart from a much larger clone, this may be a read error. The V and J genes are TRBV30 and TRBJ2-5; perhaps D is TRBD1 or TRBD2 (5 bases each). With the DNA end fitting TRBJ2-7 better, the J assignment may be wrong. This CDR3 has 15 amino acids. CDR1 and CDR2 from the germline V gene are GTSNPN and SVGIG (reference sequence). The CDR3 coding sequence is TGTGCCTGGAGTCAGACCAGGGACGGTGGCTACGAGCAGTACTTC. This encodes CAWSQTRDGGYEQYF.

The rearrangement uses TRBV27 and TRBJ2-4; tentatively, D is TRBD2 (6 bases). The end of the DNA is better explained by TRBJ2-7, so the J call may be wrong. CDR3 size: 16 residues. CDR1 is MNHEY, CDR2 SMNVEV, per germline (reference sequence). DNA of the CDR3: TGTGCCAGCAGTTTAGCGGCCGGGGGAACCCCCTACGAGCAGTACTTC. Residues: CASSLAAGGTPYEQYF.

The CDR3 DNA reads as TGTGCCAGCAGCGGGGTTGGGGAACGTGAGCAGTTCTTC. Amino acids: CASSGVGEREQFF. V is TRBV4-2 and J is TRBJ2-1, with unresolved D. Germline values: CDR1 LGHNA, CDR2 YNFKEQ. This CDR3 spans 13 amino acids. V was shortened by 5 bases and J by 9 bases, with 14 bases between the two germline ends.

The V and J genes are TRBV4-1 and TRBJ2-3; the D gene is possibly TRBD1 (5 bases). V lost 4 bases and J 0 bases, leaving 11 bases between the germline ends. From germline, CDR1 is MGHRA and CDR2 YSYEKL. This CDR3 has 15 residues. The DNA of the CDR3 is TGCGCCAGCAGCCTCGAGACAGCTAGCACAGATACGCAGTATTTT. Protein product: CASSLETASTDTQYF.

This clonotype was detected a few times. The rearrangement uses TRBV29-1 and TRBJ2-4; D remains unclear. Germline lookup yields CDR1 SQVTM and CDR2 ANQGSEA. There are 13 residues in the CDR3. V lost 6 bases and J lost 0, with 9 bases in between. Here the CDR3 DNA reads TGCAGCGTCTGGCTAATAGCCAAAAACATTCAGTACTTC. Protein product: CSVWLIAKNIQYF.

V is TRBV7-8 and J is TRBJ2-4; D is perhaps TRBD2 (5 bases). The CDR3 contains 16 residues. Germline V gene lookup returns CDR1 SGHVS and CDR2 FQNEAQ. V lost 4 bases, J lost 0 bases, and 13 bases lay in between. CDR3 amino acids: CASSSGRELAKNIQYF. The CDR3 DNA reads TGTGCCAGCAGCTCTGGACGGGAATTAGCCAAAAACATTCAGTACTTC.

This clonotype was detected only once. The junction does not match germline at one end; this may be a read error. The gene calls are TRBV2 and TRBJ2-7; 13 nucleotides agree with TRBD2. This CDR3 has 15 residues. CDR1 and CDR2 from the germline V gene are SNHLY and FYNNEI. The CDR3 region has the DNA TGTGCCAGCAGAGAAGGGACTAGCGGGGTTTACGAGCAGTACTTC. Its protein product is CASREGTSGVYEQYF.

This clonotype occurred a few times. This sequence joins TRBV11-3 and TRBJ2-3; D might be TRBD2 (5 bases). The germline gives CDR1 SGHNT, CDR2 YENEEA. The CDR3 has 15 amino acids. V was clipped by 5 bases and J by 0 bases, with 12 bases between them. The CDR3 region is CASSAGGLSTDTQYF. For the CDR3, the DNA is TGTGCCAGCAGCGCCGGCGGGTTAAGCACAGATACGCAGTATTTT.

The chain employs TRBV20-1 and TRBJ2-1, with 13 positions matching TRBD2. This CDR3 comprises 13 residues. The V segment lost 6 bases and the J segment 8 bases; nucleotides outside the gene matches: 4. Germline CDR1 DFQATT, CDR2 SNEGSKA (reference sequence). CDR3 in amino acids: CSAGLAGAYEQFF. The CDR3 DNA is TGCAGTGCCGGACTAGCGGGAGCCTATGAGCAGTTCTTC.

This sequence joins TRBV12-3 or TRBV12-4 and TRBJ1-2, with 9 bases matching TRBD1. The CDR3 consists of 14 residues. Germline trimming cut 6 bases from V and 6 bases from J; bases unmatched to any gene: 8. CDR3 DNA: TGTGCCAGCAGGGGGGACAGGGCTGGCAATGGCTACACCTTC. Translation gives CASRGDRAGNGYTF.

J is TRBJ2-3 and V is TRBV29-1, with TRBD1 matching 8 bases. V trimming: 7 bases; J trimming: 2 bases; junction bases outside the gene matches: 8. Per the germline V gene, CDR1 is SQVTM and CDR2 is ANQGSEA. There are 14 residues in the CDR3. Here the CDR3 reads CSGETGVVTDTQYF. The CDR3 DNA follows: TGCAGCGGGGAGACAGGGGTGGTCACAGATACGCAGTATTTT.

CDR3 in amino acids: CASSLDDSYGYTF. The CDR3 bases are TGCGCCAGCAGCTTAGACGATTCTTATGGCTACACCTTC. V and J are TRBV5-1 and TRBJ1-2; D is undetermined. Between the trimmed V and J ends, which lost 2 bases and 5 bases, there was a span of 10 bases. Germline CDR1 is SGHRS and CDR2 is YFSETQ. This CDR3 has 13 amino acids. Full variable domain (remainder filled in from reference TRBV5-1 and TRBJ1-2): KAGVTQTPRYLIKTRGQQVTLSCSPISGHRSVSWYQQTPGQGLQFLFEYFSETQRNKGNFPGRFSGRQFSNSRSEMNVSTLELGDSALYLCASSLDDSYGYTFGSGTRLTVV.

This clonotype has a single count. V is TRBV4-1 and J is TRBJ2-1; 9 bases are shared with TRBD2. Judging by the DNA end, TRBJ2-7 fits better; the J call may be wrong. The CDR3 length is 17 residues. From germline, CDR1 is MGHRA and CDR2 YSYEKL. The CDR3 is CASSQDAPSGEVNEQYF. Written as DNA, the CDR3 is TGCGCCAGCAGCCAAGACGCCCCTAGCGGGGAAGTAAATGAGCAGTACTTC.

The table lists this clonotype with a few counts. Here the CDR3 DNA reads TGTGCCACATCCTTAACGGTTGGCACTGAAGCTTTCTTT. Protein: CATSLTVGTEAFF. The rearrangement uses TRBV15 and TRBJ1-1; no clear D gene. This CDR3 spans 13 amino acids. Germline V gene lookup returns CDR1 LNHNV and CDR2 YYDKDF (reference sequence). The ends were cut back, 9 bases at V and 4 bases at J, with 15 bases in the middle.

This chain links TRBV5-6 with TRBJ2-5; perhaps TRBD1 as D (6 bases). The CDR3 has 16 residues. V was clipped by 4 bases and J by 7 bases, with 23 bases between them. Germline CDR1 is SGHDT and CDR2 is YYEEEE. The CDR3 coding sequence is TGTGCCAGCAGCCCAATACGCACAGGGTACATAGGGACCCAGTACTTC. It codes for CASSPIRTGYIGTQYF.

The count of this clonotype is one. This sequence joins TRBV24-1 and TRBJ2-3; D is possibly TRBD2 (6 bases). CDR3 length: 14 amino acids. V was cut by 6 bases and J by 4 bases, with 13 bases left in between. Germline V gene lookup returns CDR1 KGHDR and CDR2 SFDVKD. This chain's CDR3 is CATSTGVSADTQYF. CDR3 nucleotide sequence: TGTGCCACCAGTACGGGGGTTAGTGCAGATACGCAGTATTTT.

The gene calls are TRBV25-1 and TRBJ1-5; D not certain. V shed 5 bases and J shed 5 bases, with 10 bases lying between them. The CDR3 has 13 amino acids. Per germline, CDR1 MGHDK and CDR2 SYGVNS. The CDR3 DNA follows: TGTGCCAGCAGTCTCAATAACCATCAGCCCCAGCATTTT. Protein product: CASSLNNHQPQHF.

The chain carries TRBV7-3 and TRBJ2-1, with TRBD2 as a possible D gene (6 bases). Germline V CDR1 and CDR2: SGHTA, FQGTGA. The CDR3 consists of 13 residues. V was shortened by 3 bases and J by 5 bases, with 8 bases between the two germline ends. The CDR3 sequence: CASSFERDNEQFF. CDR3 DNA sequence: TGTGCCAGCAGCTTTGAGCGGGACAATGAGCAGTTCTTC.

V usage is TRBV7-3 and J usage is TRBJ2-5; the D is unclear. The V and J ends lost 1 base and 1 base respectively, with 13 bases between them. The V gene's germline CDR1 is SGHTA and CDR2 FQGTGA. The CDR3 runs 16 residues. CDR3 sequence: CASSLNPMSVQETQYF. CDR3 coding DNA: TGTGCCAGCAGCTTAAACCCGATGAGCGTCCAAGAGACCCAGTACTTC.